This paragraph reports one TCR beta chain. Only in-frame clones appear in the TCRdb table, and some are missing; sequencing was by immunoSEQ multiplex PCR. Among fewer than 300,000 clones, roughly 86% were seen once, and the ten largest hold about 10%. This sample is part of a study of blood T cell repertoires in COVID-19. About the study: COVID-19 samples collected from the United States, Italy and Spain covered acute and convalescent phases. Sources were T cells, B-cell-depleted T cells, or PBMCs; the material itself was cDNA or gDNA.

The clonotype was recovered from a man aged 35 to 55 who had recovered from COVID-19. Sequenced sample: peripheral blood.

This chain's CDR3 is CASSVGLAGGDRDTQYF. The DNA of the CDR3 is TGTGCCAGCAGCGTAGGACTAGCGGGGGGGGACCGAGATACGCAGTATTTT. J is TRBJ2-3 and V is TRBV9, with 14 positions matching TRBD2. Germline V gene data show CDR1 as SGDLS and CDR2 as YYNGEE. V lost 0 bases and J lost 5; bases outside the gene matches: 5. CDR3 length equals 17 residues.